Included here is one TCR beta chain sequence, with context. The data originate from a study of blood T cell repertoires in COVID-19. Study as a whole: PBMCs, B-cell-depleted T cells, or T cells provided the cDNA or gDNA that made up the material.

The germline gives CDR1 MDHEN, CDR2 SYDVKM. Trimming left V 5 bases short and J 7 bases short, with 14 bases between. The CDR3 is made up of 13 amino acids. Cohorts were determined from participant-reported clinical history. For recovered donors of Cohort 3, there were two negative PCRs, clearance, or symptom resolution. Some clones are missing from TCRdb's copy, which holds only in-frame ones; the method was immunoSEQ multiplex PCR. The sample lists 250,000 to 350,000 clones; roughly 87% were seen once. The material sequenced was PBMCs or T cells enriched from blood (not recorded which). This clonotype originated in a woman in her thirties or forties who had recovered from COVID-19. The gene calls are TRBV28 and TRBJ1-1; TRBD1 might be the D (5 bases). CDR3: CASSPQGVGEAFF. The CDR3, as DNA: TGTGCCAGCAGTCCCCAGGGTGTAGGTGAAGCTTTCTTT.